The 11 T cell receptor beta chains listed next were all sequenced from one sample in a study of blood T cell repertoires in COVID-19 (TCRdb year 2020). The library was prepared using the immunoSEQ multiplex PCR assay. The immuneACCESS repertoire file appears here via TCRdb, limited to in-frame rearrangements. These files lack a portion of the clones; in checked studies, under half of the deficit traces to unresolved V genes, and the cause of the others is not known. Here the sample has a few hundred thousand clones; about nine tenths occur a single time. Jointly, the top ten make up roughly 2.9% of the sample. Sample: PBMCs or T cells enriched from blood (not recorded which). The receptor source for this set is a woman between 45 and 60 years old who had been exposed to COVID-19.

This chain joins TRBV4-1 and TRBJ1-4, with no clear D. Trimming removed 7 bases from V and 6 bases from J, with 9 bases in between. CDR1 is MGHRA, CDR2 YSYEKL, per germline. CDR3 length: 12 residues. The CDR3 here is CASNFAYEKLFF. The CDR3 DNA follows: TGCGCCAGCAACTTTGCGTATGAAAAACTGTTTTTT.

The rearrangement links TRBV5-8 to TRBJ2-5; 9 bases are shared with TRBD2. This CDR3 is 15 amino acids long. Germline V gene lookup returns CDR1 SGHTS and CDR2 YDEGEE. The ends lost 5 bases at V and 5 bases at J; junction bases unmatched: 10. CDR3 region: CASRQPGLAAETQYF. The CDR3 nucleotides are TGTGCCAGCAGACAGCCGGGACTAGCAGCGGAGACCCAGTACTTC.

The rearrangement joins TRBV27 to TRBJ2-7, with 9 bases matching TRBD2. V dropped 4 bases and J dropped 5; count of bases not matched to a gene: 6. Germline V lookup: CDR1 MNHEY, CDR2 SMNVEV (reference sequence). The CDR3 contains 14 residues. Written as DNA, the CDR3 is TGTGCCAGCAGTTCCGGCGGGGGGGTCCACGAGCAGTACTTC. It specifies CASSSGGGVHEQYF.

The chain combines TRBV7-9 with TRBJ1-5; D is unresolved. The CDR3 extends over 12 amino acids. Germline V gene data show CDR1 as SEHNR and CDR2 as FQNEAQ (reference sequence). Between the trimmed V and J ends, which lost 6 bases and 6 bases, there was a span of 9 bases. The CDR3: CASSKPGQPQHF. The CDR3 bases are TGTGCCAGCAGTAAGCCGGGTCAGCCCCAGCATTTT.

V gene TRBV28 combines with J gene TRBJ1-1; 7 bases map to TRBD1. V lost 7 bases and J lost 3; bases outside the gene matches: 20. CDR1 MDHEN and CDR2 SYDVKM come from the germline V gene. This CDR3 contains 18 residues. The chain's CDR3 is CASIPGRGTDTGDTEAFF. CDR3 coding DNA: TGTGCCAGCATCCCAGGTCGGGGGACAGACACGGGGGACACTGAAGCTTTCTTT.

J is TRBJ1-5 and V is TRBV28, with TRBD1 matching over 7 bases. This CDR3 contains 14 residues. Looked up from germline, CDR1 is MDHEN and CDR2 is SYDVKM. Trimming cost V 5 bases and J 5 bases; bases outside gene matches: 6. CDR3 in amino acids: CASSQQGTHQPQHF. CDR3 sequence (DNA): TGTGCCAGCAGTCAACAGGGGACCCATCAGCCCCAGCATTTT.

This chain joins TRBV3-1 (or the pseudogene TRBV3-2) and TRBJ1-5; possibly TRBD1 for D (6 bases). Looked up from germline, CDR1 is LGHDT and CDR2 is YNNKEL (reference sequence). Trimming stripped 5 bases from V and 4 bases from J, with 9 bases between. The CDR3 spans 13 residues. CDR3 region: CASSGGQNQPQHF. CDR3 sequence (DNA): TGTGCCAGCAGCGGTGGACAGAATCAGCCCCAGCATTTT.

This clone was observed a single time. The chain combines TRBV18 with TRBJ2-2, with a possible D match to TRBD2 (5 bases). Per the germline V gene, CDR1 is KGHSH and CDR2 is LQKENI. V was clipped by 0 bases and J by 3 bases, with 8 bases between them. CDR3 length equals 15 residues. This CDR3 is CASSPPASYTGELFF. The CDR3 nucleotides are TGTGCCAGCTCACCACCGGCTAGCTACACCGGGGAGCTGTTTTTT.

The V call is TRBV28, the J call TRBJ1-3; D unresolved. The CDR3 is 13 amino acids. Trimming left V 3 bases short and J 3 bases short, with 6 bases between. The germline gives CDR1 MDHEN, CDR2 SYDVKM. CDR3: CASSLSLGNTIYF. The CDR3 DNA sequence: TGTGCCAGCAGTTTGAGCCTTGGAAACACCATATATTTT.

The chain links TRBV27 to TRBJ2-7; 11 bases match TRBD2. J gave up 9 bases and V 5 bases, and 15 bases lay outside the gene matches. The CDR3 is made up of 16 amino acids. The germline V gene encodes CDR1 MNHEY and CDR2 SMNVEV (reference sequence). In DNA, the CDR3 is TGTGCCAGCAGTCCAGCCCTAGCGGGGGGAACTATAGGGCAGTACTTC. Translating it yields CASSPALAGGTIGQYF.

The chain carries TRBV27 and TRBJ2-7; D is possibly TRBD1 (6 bases). V dropped 8 bases and J dropped 3 bases, with 17 bases sitting between them. CDR1 and CDR2 (germline): MNHEY, SMNVEV (reference sequence). The CDR3 runs 14 residues. The CDR3 loop is CASGLSQGLYEQYF. The CDR3 region has the DNA TGTGCCAGCGGACTGAGCCAGGGGCTCTACGAGCAGTACTTC.